These 9 T cell receptor beta chains share one sample of origin, sequenced in a study of cytomegalovirus exposure and HLA in healthy donors. PCR used 60 Vbeta primers and 13 Jbeta primers. The table came from immunoSEQ multiplex PCR; TCRdb's copy has only in-frame clones and leaves some out. The table includes around 120,000 clones, about 75% detected once. Source material: PBMCs. All receptors derive from a man aged 60 to 69 in good health and CMV-seropositive.

This clone has only one observation. Here the CDR3 reads CASSQRQGTGELFF. The CDR3 bases are TGTGCCAGCAGCCAAAGACAGGGCACCGGGGAGCTGTTTTTT. The genes are TRBV7-6 and TRBJ2-2; 7 nucleotides agree with TRBD1. CDR3 size: 14 residues. The germline V gene has CDR1 SGHVS and CDR2 FNYEAQ. J gave up 4 bases and V 5 bases, and 4 bases lay outside the gene matches.

The chain employs TRBV18 and TRBJ2-5, with D unresolved. V was cut by 2 bases and J by 7 bases, with 8 bases left in between. Germline V CDR1 and CDR2: KGHSH, LQKENI. The CDR3 length is 12 residues. The CDR3 sequence: CASSPVPGTQYF. CDR3 nucleotide sequence: TGTGCCAGCTCACCAGTCCCGGGGACCCAGTACTTC.

CDR3 sequence: CASSLGDFHYNEQFF. CDR3 sequence (DNA): TGCGCCAGCAGCTTGGGGGACTTCCACTACAATGAGCAGTTCTTC. The genes are TRBV5-1 and TRBJ2-1; TRBD2 is a possible D gene (6 bases). The V end lost 0 bases, the J end lost 3 bases, and 10 bases lay between the germline ends. The CDR3 has 15 amino acids. Germline V gene lookup returns CDR1 SGHRS and CDR2 YFSETQ. The full variable domain, its missing parts supplied by reference TRBV5-1 and TRBJ2-1, is KAGVTQTPRYLIKTRGQQVTLSCSPISGHRSVSWYQQTPGQGLQFLFEYFSETQRNKGNFPGRFSGRQFSNSRSEMNVSTLELGDSALYLCASSLGDFHYNEQFFGPGTRLTVL.

The CDR3 sequence is CASSAYQETQYF. DNA for the CDR3: TGTGCCAGTAGTGCGTACCAAGAGACCCAGTACTTC. The genes are TRBV19 and TRBJ2-5; D is unresolved. Trimming shortened V by 5 bases and J by 0 bases, and 4 bases separated the two germline ends. The CDR3 runs to 12 residues. From germline, CDR1 is LNHDA and CDR2 SQIVND (reference sequence). The whole variable domain, remainder taken from reference TRBV19 and TRBJ2-5, is DGGITQSPKYLFRKEGQNVTLSCEQNLNHDAMYWYRQDPGQGLRLIYYSQIVNDFQKGDIAEGYSVSREKKESFPLTVTSAQKNPTAFYLCASSAYQETQYFGPGTRLLVL.

The chain is built from TRBV11-2 and TRBJ1-2, with no clear D. This CDR3 has 12 amino acids. V lost 4 bases and J lost 2, with 5 bases in between. Germline assignment: CDR1 SGHAT and CDR2 FQNNGV. This chain's CDR3 is CASSSQNYGYTF. The CDR3 DNA reads as TGTGCCAGCAGCTCCCAGAACTATGGCTACACCTTC.

The CDR3 protein is CASSPRGGAYNEKLFF. CDR3 DNA sequence: TGCGCCAGCAGCCCTCGGGGAGGGGCCTATAATGAAAAACTGTTTTTT. The rearrangement joins TRBV5-1 to TRBJ1-4; TRBD1 is a possible D gene (5 bases). V gave up 4 bases and J gave up 4 bases, with 17 bases separating them. The germline gives CDR1 SGHRS, CDR2 YFSETQ. There are 16 residues in the CDR3.

This clone was detected only a few times. V usage is TRBV5-1 and J usage is TRBJ1-5; tentative D call: TRBD1 (6 bases). The V gene lost 0 bases and the J gene lost 2 bases, with 9 bases spanning the gap. Germline assignment: CDR1 SGHRS and CDR2 YFSETQ. CDR3 length: 15 residues. The CDR3 spells CASSLEGVGNQPQHF. The CDR3 nucleotides read TGCGCCAGCAGCTTGGAGGGGGTCGGCAATCAGCCCCAGCATTTT.

The chain is built from TRBV19 and TRBJ1-2; possibly TRBD1 for D (5 bases). In germline, CDR1 is LNHDA, CDR2 SQIVND (reference sequence). The CDR3 loop spans 13 amino acids. Trimming pared 3 bases from V and 6 bases from J, leaving 11 bases between. In nucleotides, the CDR3 is TGTGCCAGTAGTATGGAGGGGCGAAATGGCTACACCTTC. This translates into CASSMEGRNGYTF. Using reference TRBV19 and TRBJ1-2 for the parts outside the CDR3, the full variable domain is DGGITQSPKYLFRKEGQNVTLSCEQNLNHDAMYWYRQDPGQGLRLIYYSQIVNDFQKGDIAEGYSVSREKKESFPLTVTSAQKNPTAFYLCASSMEGRNGYTFGSGTRLTVV.

The count of this clone is one. The genes are TRBV6-5 and TRBJ2-2; 11 nucleotides match TRBD2. CDR1 is MNHEY and CDR2 is SVGAGI in the germline V gene. The CDR3 is 16 residues long. V dropped 2 bases and J dropped 4; count of bases not matched to a gene: 3. DNA of the CDR3: TGTGCCAGCAGTTACCCGGGGACTAGCGGCACCGGGGAGCTGTTTTTT. Protein: CASSYPGTSGTGELFF.